This TCR beta chain was profiled in a study of type 1 regulatory T cells. Study summary: T-allo10 is a Tr1-enriched, alloantigen-specific CD4 T cell product made in vitro.

By its share, this clonotype is medium-sized. What it binds is unknown. TCRdb passed the reads through MiXCR, listing each CDR3 protein once. The table includes some 15,000 distinct CDR3 sequences, roughly 13% detected once. Sequences were obtained from cultured T cells, either the whole culture or a sorted T cell fraction (not recorded which). The TCR sequence derives from a human donor in good health.

The CDR3 sequence is CASSLGGGIFYNEQFF. The DNA for the CDR3 is TGCGCCAGCAGCTTGGGTGGGGGAATATTCTACAATGAGCAGTTCTTC. The chain has TRBV5-1 and TRBJ2-1; D may be TRBD1 or TRBD2 (5 bases each). V was trimmed by 0 bases and J by 3 bases, leaving 13 bases between them. The V gene's germline CDR1 is SGHRS and CDR2 YFSETQ. The CDR3 runs to 16 residues.